A selection of T cell receptor beta chains follows, all from one sample in a study of blood T cell repertoires in COVID-19. Profiled with immunoSEQ multiplex PCR; TCRdb holds only in-frame clones, not every one. The top ten clones hold 10% of a sample with 300,000 to 450,000 clones, roughly 86% of them seen once. Source material: peripheral blood. The origin of the receptors is a woman aged 25 to 39 with COVID-19, enrolled during active disease. Both conserved end residues are part of each CDR3. Each record gives: D gene, J gene, V gene, clone size, CDR3 DNA, CDR3 protein. A D gene is named only where the DNA matches it firmly. Clone size is shown for a subset of rows, as once, few, many or a class of expanded clone.

TRBD2	TRBJ2-7	TRBV7-9	.	TGTGCCAGCAGCTCCAGACTAGCGGGAGATTACGAGCAGTACTTC	CASSSRLAGDYEQYF
.	TRBJ2-1	TRBV14	.	TGTGCCAGCAGCCCATACGGGAGAGCTAGTAATGAGCAGTTCTTC	CASSPYGRASNEQFF
TRBD1	TRBJ2-4	TRBV28	once	TGTGCCAGCAGTCCTAAATCCGGGACAGGCTACAAAAACATTCAGTACTTC	CASSPKSGTGYKNIQYF
.	TRBJ2-5	TRBV5-4	once	TGTGCCAGCAGCTTGGGGCCAGGGGAAGAGACCCAGTACTTC	CASSLGPGEETQYF
TRBD2	TRBJ2-1	TRBV5-1	.	TGCGCCAGCAGAAGCGGGAGGGCCTCAAATGAGCAGTTCTTC	CASRSGRASNEQFF
.	TRBJ2-6	TRBV2	once	TGTGCCAGCAGGGAGGGTTGGGACTCTGGGGCCAACGTCCTGACTTTC	CASREGWDSGANVLTF
TRBD2	TRBJ2-5	TRBV11-2	.	TGTGCCAGCAGCTCCCCTAGCGGGAGGGGGGTGCGGGAGACCCAGTACTTC	CASSSPSGRGVRETQYF
.	TRBJ1-1	TRBV18	.	TGTGCCAGCTCACCACGACAAGGGGCTGGTAGGAAGACTGAAGCTTTCTTT	CASSPRQGAGRKTEAFF
TRBD2	TRBJ2-1	TRBV29-1	.	TGCAGCGTTCTGGGAGGGACTAGCCCCTACAATGAGCAGTTCTTC	CSVLGGTSPYNEQFF
.	TRBJ1-5	TRBV27	.	TGTGCCAGCAGTCTCACAGGGTGGAATCAGCCCCAGCATTTT	CASSLTGWNQPQHF
TRBD2	TRBJ2-1	TRBV19	.	TGTGCCAGTAGTACCACGGGACTAGCGGGATACAATGAGCAGTTCTTC	CASSTTGLAGYNEQFF
TRBD1	TRBJ2-1	TRBV11-2	.	TGTGCCAGCAGCTTCACAGGGGTATCCTACAATGAGCAGTTCTTC	CASSFTGVSYNEQFF
TRBD1	TRBJ1-1	TRBV3-1/TRBV3-2	.	TGTGCCAGCAGCCAAGAGGCAGGGGGTATTGGTGAAGCTTTCTTT	CASSQEAGGIGEAFF
TRBD1	TRBJ2-7	TRBV7-3	.	TGTGCCAGCAGCTTAGGACCGGGACAGGGGGTCTACGAGCAGTACTTC	CASSLGPGQGVYEQYF
.	TRBJ1-4	TRBV5-8	.	TGTGCCAGCAGCTCCCGGGAAAAACTGTTTTTT	CASSSREKLFF
TRBD1	TRBJ2-5	TRBV19	.	TGTGCCAGTAGTACCGGGACAGGGGAAGAGACCCAGTACTTC	CASSTGTGEETQYF
.	TRBJ2-7	TRBV28	.	TGTGCCAGCAGGGCCCTTGGCAAATGGTGGGAGCAGTACTTC	CASRALGKWWEQYF
.	TRBJ2-7	TRBV28	.	TGTGCCAGCAGTTCATCAGTCGACTCAACCTACGAGCAGTACTTC	CASSSSVDSTYEQYF
.	TRBJ1-1	TRBV6-5	.	TGTGCCACTTCTTGGGACAATCAAGCTTTCTTT	CATSWDNQAFF
TRBD2	TRBJ2-7	TRBV10-1	.	TGCGCCAGCATTACTAGCGGGAGGGGCTACGAGCAGTACTTC	CASITSGRGYEQYF
TRBD1	TRBJ1-6	TRBV5-1	.	TGCGCCAGCAGCTTAGTAGGGACAGGGGTGGTTTCACCCCTCCACTTT	CASSLVGTGVVSPLHF
.	TRBJ1-4	TRBV7-2	.	TGTGCCAGCCAGTGGAATGAAAAACTGTTTTTT	CASQWNEKLFF
.	TRBJ1-2	TRBV11-3	.	TGTGCCAGCAGCCCTGAGCAGGGTGATGGCTACACCTTC	CASSPEQGDGYTF
TRBD2	TRBJ2-7	TRBV11-2	.	TGTGCCAGCAGCCCCGGACGCAGCGGGGGTTTCGAGCAGTACTTC	CASSPGRSGGFEQYF
.	TRBJ2-6	TRBV28	.	TGTGCCAGCAGTTTAAGCCCAGGGACAACTGGGGCCAACGTCCTGACTTTC	CASSLSPGTTGANVLTF
.	TRBJ1-5	TRBV6-5	few	TGTGCCAGCAGCCCCTTCCGCAATCAGCCCCAGCATTTT	CASSPFRNQPQHF
.	TRBJ2-2	TRBV4-3	.	TGCGCCAGCAGCCAAACCCCGGAGAACCCCGCGGCCGGGGAGCTGTTTTTT	CASSQTPENPAAGELFF
TRBD2	TRBJ2-2	TRBV11-2	.	TGTGCCAGCAGCTACTACGGGACTAGCGCCGGGGAGCTGTTTTTT	CASSYYGTSAGELFF
.	TRBJ2-2	TRBV2	few	TGTGCCAGCGAGGCAGCGAACACCGGGGAGCTGTTTTTT	CASEAANTGELFF
TRBD2	TRBJ2-2	TRBV29-1	many	TGCAGCGTTGCTGGGACTAGCGGATACACCGGGGAGCTGTTTTTT	CSVAGTSGYTGELFF
.	TRBJ2-1	TRBV7-2	.	TGTGCCAGCATCTCACCAAATACCCTAAACAATGAGCAGTTCTTC	CASISPNTLNNEQFF
.	TRBJ1-2	TRBV3-1/TRBV3-2	.	TGTGCCAGCAGCCAAGGCGAGGGTTCCGGCTACACCTTC	CASSQGEGSGYTF
TRBD2	TRBJ2-1	TRBV29-1	.	TGCAGCGCGGCGACTAGCGGGAGGAACAATGAGCAGTTCTTC	CSAATSGRNNEQFF
.	TRBJ2-3	TRBV7-8	.	TGTGCCAGCAGCCGACAGGTGACAGATACGCAGTATTTT	CASSRQVTDTQYF
TRBD1	TRBJ1-5	TRBV7-2	.	TGTGCCAGCAGCTTAGCGGACAGGGGGGGAGCGCCCCAGCATTTT	CASSLADRGGAPQHF
TRBD2	TRBJ2-3	TRBV28	.	TGTGCCAGCAGTTTGGCGGGAGCTACAGATACGCAGTATTTT	CASSLAGATDTQYF
TRBD2	TRBJ2-1	TRBV4-2	.	TGTGCCAGCACCGCAATGATACTAGCGGGACACAATGAGCAGTTCTTC	CASTAMILAGHNEQFF
TRBD1	TRBJ1-5	TRBV7-2	.	TGTGCCTCTCGTAGCAGGGGGAGTAATCAGCCCCAGCATTTT	CASRSRGSNQPQHF
.	TRBJ1-3	TRBV6-5	.	TGTGCCAGCAGGATCGACAGCTCTGGAAACACCATATATTTT	CASRIDSSGNTIYF
TRBD1	TRBJ2-7	TRBV19	.	TGTGCCAGCGGGGGACAGGGGGACTACGAGCAGTACTTC	CASGGQGDYEQYF
TRBD1	TRBJ2-7	TRBV2	.	TGTGCCAGCAGTGATAGGACAGGGTATGGCGAGCAGTACTTC	CASSDRTGYGEQYF
TRBD2	TRBJ2-2	TRBV6-5	.	TGTGCCAGTCGGGCTAGCGGGCTTTCCAGCGGGGAGCTGTTTTTT	CASRASGLSSGELFF
TRBD1	TRBJ2-1	TRBV19	.	TGTGCCAGTAGTTTGAGGCCGGGACAGGGATACAATGAGCAGTTCTTC	CASSLRPGQGYNEQFF
.	TRBJ2-7	TRBV6-2/TRBV6-3	.	TGTGCCAGCAGCCGCCCAGGGGTGGACGAGCAGTACTTC	CASSRPGVDEQYF
.	TRBJ2-3	TRBV5-1	.	TGCGCCAGCAGCTCGGCCCCGGCGGGGTACACAGATACGCAGTATTTT	CASSSAPAGYTDTQYF
.	TRBJ1-1	TRBV5-4	.	TGTGCCAGCAGCTTCGGACGGGAAACTTTCTTT	CASSFGRETFF
TRBD1	TRBJ1-6	TRBV2	few	TGTGCCAGCAGTGAGGATCAGGGGGCAAATTCACCCCTCCACTTT	CASSEDQGANSPLHF
.	TRBJ2-3	TRBV12-3/TRBV12-4	.	TGTGCCAGCAGCCTACTAGGGGATACGCAGTATTTT	CASSLLGDTQYF
TRBD2	TRBJ2-1	TRBV9	.	TGTGCCAGCAGCGTAGAGGGGACTAGCGGACTTGAGCAGTTCTTC	CASSVEGTSGLEQFF
TRBD1	TRBJ2-7	TRBV19	.	TGTGCCAGCAGGACAGGGGGCTCCTACGAGCAGTACTTC	CASRTGGSYEQYF